Listed here is a single T cell receptor (beta chain). There is no known antigen for this receptor. No base-level quality is on record; no much larger clone is a single base apart. From the germline V gene, CDR1 is KGHSH and CDR2 is LQKENI. The CDR3 starts with the cysteine, ends with the phenylalanine, and has 15 residues. The entry retains the CDR3 DNA only, 45 bases that are in frame from base 1. A distance of 11 bases separates the germline ends of V and J, which lose 4 bases and 2 bases respectively. The CDR3 regions of human TCRbeta chains were analyzed by immunosequencing. From the authors' description of their analysis: TCRs in the repertoires were compared against a reference library of SARS-CoV-2-specific TCRs that had been generated with the MIRA antigen-specificity platform. Breadth was defined as the fraction of unique TCRs that were SARS-CoV-2-associated. Depth was defined as the fraction of total T cells that were SARS-CoV-2-associated. Using the MIRA data, each spike-specific TCR was mapped to the spike region that the TCR reacts to and placed in a CD4 or CD8 class. Log10-transformed breadth and depth values were compared by one-way ANOVA with Sidak's multiple comparisons tests. Drawn from immuneACCESS, this table holds only the in-frame rearrangements with V and J called that TCRdb kept. Clones are partly lost; checked studies trace under half to an unresolved V gene and leave the rest unexplained. From that table come the V and J calls and clone size; the DNA was used to work out D and trimming. The sample profile shows 95,000 to 100,000 clones; about 89% of them were found once. Roughly 10% of the sample is taken by the ten largest.

This sample is part of a study of T cell responses to AZD1222 COVID-19 vaccine (dated by TCRdb to the early 2020s). A note on the overall study: A total of under 250 trial participants underwent TCR sequencing, of whom some 200 had received two doses of AZD1222 and approximately 25 had received two doses of the MenACWY control vaccine. Trial participants were enrolled by age into subgroups of 18-55, 56-69 and 70-plus years, and about 150, 27 and 61 TCR-sequenced participants, respectively, were included in these subgroups.

In the paper's terms, the time point label means: about 28 days (+/-7) after the second vaccine dose. Because spike-specific TCR depth and breadth did not differ between the two schedules, AZD1222 recipients who got a second dose at roughly 4 weeks were pooled with those who got a second dose at roughly 12 weeks. The vaccinee samples were drawn from two UK trials, COV001 and COV002, one of which was a single-blind randomized controlled phase 2/3 trial testing AZD1222 (ChAdOx1 nCoV-19) in healthy adults. Trial participant PBMC samples were collected at day 0 and day 28 after the second dose for TCRbeta chain sequencing. Beyond this particular receptor, the publication reports: Conclusions about previously exposed vaccinees are limited, since just six AZD1222 recipients were seropositive for SARS-CoV-2 at baseline. The vaccine-associated CD4 TCRs covered the entire spike protein, and the dominant responses fell in regions 160-218 and 743-854. Participants were mostly white British, with more females than males. The authors suggested clonal diversity may have been underestimated. After two AZD1222 doses, both the breadth and the depth of spike-specific TCRs were significantly higher than at day 0 and than in MenACWY recipients. In the small 56-69-year group, the increase in depth fell short of significance, most likely because of low power. Because no day 14 peak-response samples were available, repertoires were characterized only after the peak T cell response. Reportedly, close to half of the unique spike-specific TCRs recognized epitopes lying outside the regions that are mutated in the B.1.351 and B.1.1.7 variants.

This specimen was peripheral blood, taken 28 days after the second AZD1222 dose. The sequence is built from TRBV18 and TRBJ2-2; no D gene is confidently identified. The clonotype originates from an adult who received the AZD1222 COVID-19 vaccine. Here the CDR3 is given as CASSLKLTNTGELFF. The DNA reads TGTGCCAGCTCACTTAAACTAACCAACACCGGGGAGCTGTTTTTT.